This TCR beta chain was sequenced for a study of technical replicates of blood from a few donors. Trimming took 7 bases from V and 2 from J, leaving 9 bases between them. The CDR3 extends over 12 amino acids. The V gene's germline CDR1 is MNHEY and CDR2 SVGAGI. Method: immunoSEQ multiplex PCR; TCRdb's copy keeps in-frame clones and lacks some. The sample contains nearly 90,000 clones, 85% to 95% of which appear only once. Sequenced material: T cells isolated from PBMCs. The origin of this receptor is a human donor in good health. The chain combines TRBV6-5 with TRBJ2-7, with a weak D call TRBD1 (5 bases). The chain's CDR3 is CASIGQTYEQYF. Written as DNA, the CDR3 is TGTGCCAGCATCGGACAAACCTACGAGCAGTACTTC.